The present TCR beta chain was sequenced within a study of blood T cell repertoires in COVID-19. In the original analysis: Amplification from reference gene primers served as the basis for estimated nucleated cell counts. Clones were sequenced by immunoSEQ multiplex PCR, and TCRdb holds only the in-frame ones, with some missing. The V and J calls and clone size were taken over from that table, and D and trimming were inferred from the DNA. The data contain roughly 86,000 clones, roughly 80% of them singletons. Per the germline V gene, CDR1 is LNHDA and CDR2 is SQIVND (reference sequence). The CDR3 loop spans 15 amino acids. Trimming shortened V by 5 bases and J by 1 base, and 14 bases separated the two germline ends.

The TCR was taken from a man in his fifties or sixties with acute or convalescent COVID-19. J is TRBJ1-1 and V is TRBV19, with a possible D match to TRBD1 (5 bases). The specimen was peripheral blood. CDR3 sequence (DNA): TGTGCCAGTAGTGCCACCAGGGAGGCGAACACTGAAGCTTTCTTT. It translates to CASSATREANTEAFF.